The entry below gives a single T cell receptor beta chain sequence along with its context. Antigen unknown. The data belong to a study of cytomegalovirus exposure and HLA in healthy donors. Turning to the study itself: HLA-typed donors contributed some 87 million unique TCRs, which were held in an early data release. Points from the study as a whole: Associated with HLA alleles at 0.05 false discovery rate in a later analysis were approximately 17,000 TCR beta sequences. According to the study, around 180 TCR beta chains were cytomegalovirus-associated.

The study ran its PCR with 60 Vbeta and 13 Jbeta primers. Original handling: In a later analysis, of some 80 million unique beta chains, some 10 million appeared in at least two donors. Produced via immunoSEQ multiplex PCR; TCRdb's table is partial and in-frame only. That table is the source of V, J and clone size, and D and trimming were worked out from the DNA. The table lists 70,000 to 85,000 clones, around 62% of them singletons. The CDR3 spans 13 residues. V lost 5 bases and J 5 bases, leaving 12 bases between the germline ends. Germline-derived CDR1 and CDR2 are SGHTA and FQGNSA. This chain uses TRBV7-2 with TRBJ1-2; the D is unclear. The origin of this receptor is a male donor in good health and CMV-seropositive. What was sequenced was PBMCs. The CDR3 nucleotides are TGTGCCAGCAGCCCGGGTGGTCAGTATGGCTACACCTTC. Protein: CASSPGGQYGYTF.